These 21 T cell receptor beta chains originate from one sample sequenced in a study of beta chain features in type 1 diabetes. What these receptors recognize is not known. Expressed TCRB transcripts were sequenced after all isolated RNA was converted to cDNA. Measured with immunoSEQ multiplex PCR; TCRdb has only the in-frame clones, and not every one. The sample shows 300,000 or so clones, about 13% of them seen only once. General study points: Within each of all four CD4+ subsets, Type 1 diabetes patients had TCRB CDR3s that were moderately but significantly shorter.

Sequencing input: naive CD4+ T cells from blood. The receptors derive from a man aged 25 to 45 with type 1 diabetes.

This clone has more than one count but fewer than ten. The chain employs TRBV19 and TRBJ2-1, with 8 bases fitting TRBD2. This CDR3 region has 13 residues. Germline V gene lookup returns CDR1 LNHDA and CDR2 SQIVND (reference sequence). The V gene end was trimmed by 6 bases and the J gene end by 9 bases; junction bases not matched to a gene: 7. The CDR3 is CASRGSGSPEQFF. The DNA of the CDR3 is TGTGCCAGTAGAGGGAGCGGGAGTCCTGAGCAGTTCTTC.

This chain joins TRBV18 and TRBJ2-3, with 7 bases identical to TRBD1. Germline V gene sequence: CDR1 KGHSH, CDR2 LQKENI. The CDR3 covers 16 residues. V lost 3 bases, J lost 1 base, and 7 bases stayed unmatched. The CDR3 spells CASSPRGGAGTDTQYF. The CDR3 nucleotides are TGTGCCAGCTCACCCCGAGGGGGCGCAGGCACAGATACGCAGTATTTT.

The rearrangement uses TRBV11-2 and TRBJ2-3; D may be TRBD2 (5 bases). The CDR3 spans 14 residues. V shed 6 bases and J shed 4 bases, with 14 bases lying between them. Germline lookup yields CDR1 SGHAT and CDR2 FQNNGV. The CDR3 region has the DNA TGTGCCAGCAGACCAGGACTTCTCTCAGATACGCAGTATTTT. Translating it yields CASRPGLLSDTQYF.

The rearrangement links TRBV7-9 to TRBJ1-4; D is unclear. V gave up 6 bases and J gave up 0 bases, with 8 bases separating them. This CDR3 comprises 14 residues. From germline, CDR1 is SEHNR and CDR2 FQNEAQ (reference sequence). The CDR3 loop reads CASSSSTTNEKLFF. CDR3 coding DNA: TGTGCCAGCAGTTCCAGTACAACTAATGAAAAACTGTTTTTT.

Only a few counts were recorded for this clone. J is TRBJ1-3 and V is TRBV9, with no clear D. Per germline, CDR1 SGDLS and CDR2 YYNGEE. Trimming took off 0 bases at V and 2 bases at J, with 6 bases between the two ends. CDR3 length equals 14 residues. Written as DNA, the CDR3 is TGTGCCAGCAGCGTAGAGCCAACTGGAAACACCATATATTTT. Translated: CASSVEPTGNTIYF.

This clone was observed a few times. The chain recombines TRBV5-1 with TRBJ2-1; D not certain. V was shortened by 0 bases and J by 4 bases, with 14 bases between the two germline ends. Germline V lookup: CDR1 SGHRS, CDR2 YFSETQ. CDR3 size: 16 residues. CDR3 DNA sequence: TGCGCCAGCAGCTTGGCTTTGGTTGCCGGGTACAATGAGCAGTTCTTC. Amino acid sequence: CASSLALVAGYNEQFF.

This chain links TRBV27 with TRBJ2-1; D is possibly TRBD2 (6 bases). Germline V gives CDR1 MNHEY, CDR2 SMNVEV (reference sequence). The CDR3 spans 14 residues. V lost 2 bases, J lost 3 bases, and 8 bases lay in between. The CDR3 DNA follows: TGTGCCAGCAGTTTAGCGGGACTCTACAATGAGCAGTTCTTC. This translates into CASSLAGLYNEQFF.

This clone has only a few counts. This chain uses TRBV7-9 with TRBJ2-1; the match to TRBD1 covers 10 bases. The CDR3 has 16 amino acids. Germline CDR1 SEHNR, CDR2 FQNEAQ (reference sequence). V trimming: 5 bases; J trimming: 8 bases; junction bases outside the gene matches: 12. In DNA, the CDR3 is TGTGCCAGCAGCGGCCCACCGGGACAGGGGCACGATGAGCAGTTCTTC. This sequence encodes CASSGPPGQGHDEQFF.

The chain couples TRBV25-1 to TRBJ2-1; a weak D match, TRBD2 (6 bases). V was trimmed by 6 bases and J by 9 bases, leaving 15 bases between them. The CDR3 has 13 residues. Germline CDR1 and CDR2: MGHDK and SYGVNS. CDR3 in amino acids: CASRRDVPGEQFF. The CDR3 nucleotides read TGTGCCAGCAGGCGGGACGTTCCAGGTGAGCAGTTCTTC. Looking up the rest from reference TRBV25-1 and TRBJ2-1 gives the full variable domain: EADIYQTPRYLVIGTGKKITLECSQTMGHDKMYWYQQDPGMELHLIHYSYGVNSTEKGDLSSESTVSRIRTEHFPLTLESARPSHTSQYLCASRRDVPGEQFFGPGTRLTVL.

This clone was seen a few times. CDR3 coding DNA: TGTGCCAGCTCACCAGGAGGATGGGCTGGGGCCAACGTCCTGACTTTC. Protein product: CASSPGGWAGANVLTF. The J gene is TRBJ2-6, the V gene TRBV18; D is possibly TRBD2 (5 bases). The CDR3 is 16 amino acids. The germline gives CDR1 KGHSH, CDR2 LQKENI. Trimming cost V 2 bases and J 2 bases, with 10 bases left between them. The full variable domain, in which reference TRBV18 and TRBJ2-6 provide the parts outside the CDR3, is NAGVMQNPRHLVRRRGQEARLRCSPMKGHSHVYWYRQLPEEGLKFMVYLQKENIIDESGMPKERFSAEFPKEGPSILRIQQVVRGDSAAYFCASSPGGWAGANVLTFGAGSRLTVL.

This clone was found a few times. The chain couples TRBV28 to TRBJ2-1; possible D gene TRBD2, 6 bases. The V and J ends lost 5 bases and 7 bases respectively, with 18 bases between them. CDR1 is MDHEN and CDR2 is SYDVKM in the germline V gene. This CDR3 contains 15 residues. CDR3 region: CASSPPPEGRNEQFF. CDR3 in DNA: TGTGCCAGCAGTCCCCCCCCGGAGGGCCGAAATGAGCAGTTCTTC.

The gene calls are TRBV6-6 and TRBJ2-4, with a weak D call TRBD2 (5 bases). CDR3 length: 14 residues. V lost 2 bases and J 11 bases, leaving 16 bases between the germline ends. Germline V gene data show CDR1 as MNHNY and CDR2 as SVGAGI (reference sequence). The CDR3 is CASSYGQLGGFQYF. The CDR3 DNA is TGTGCCAGCAGTTACGGGCAGCTAGGAGGTTTTCAGTACTTC.

Comment on this clone: The identical CDR3 is also encoded by other nucleotide sequences in the sample. The chain recombines TRBV5-4 with TRBJ2-3; D is perhaps TRBD2 (5 bases). The CDR3 spans 15 residues. V lost 0 bases to trimming and J lost 3 bases, with 11 bases between them. CDR1 is SGHNT, CDR2 YYREEE, per germline (reference sequence). CDR3 region: CASSLGGSGTDTQYF. Here the CDR3 DNA reads TGTGCCAGCAGCTTGGGGGGAAGCGGAACAGATACGCAGTATTTT.

This clone occurred a few times. The rearrangement joins TRBV6-5 to TRBJ1-1; D not certain. The CDR3 is made up of 13 amino acids. In germline, CDR1 is MNHEY, CDR2 SVGAGI. V lost 0 bases, J lost 4 bases, and 6 bases lay in between. In nucleotides, the CDR3 is TGTGCCAGCAGTTACTCCGGGTTCACTGAAGCTTTCTTT. Translated, it gives CASSYSGFTEAFF.

This clone was observed a few times. This chain uses TRBV27 with TRBJ2-7, with 10 bases lining up with TRBD2. J was trimmed by 3 bases and V by 8 bases; bases with no gene match: 4. CDR1 is MNHEY, CDR2 SMNVEV, per germline (reference sequence). This CDR3 has 13 amino acids. The CDR3 nucleotides read TGTGCCAGCCGTAAGCGGGAGGGCTACGAGCAGTACTTC. It translates to CASRKREGYEQYF.

This clone has only a few counts. The gene calls are TRBV28 and TRBJ1-1; D unclear. V lost 6 bases and J 4 bases, leaving 15 bases between the germline ends. CDR1 and CDR2 (germline): MDHEN, SYDVKM. CDR3 length equals 14 residues. The DNA of the CDR3 is TGTGCCAGCAGCCAACCGGGGATTGGCACTGAAGCTTTCTTT. It specifies CASSQPGIGTEAFF.

A word on this clone: Other DNA variants within this sample encode the same CDR3. This sequence joins TRBV7-3 and TRBJ2-1; a weak D match, TRBD2 (6 bases). V dropped 3 bases and J dropped 2 bases, with 8 bases sitting between them. The length of the CDR3 is 14 residues. CDR1 and CDR2 from the germline V gene are SGHTA and FQGTGA. The CDR3 bases are TGTGCCAGCAGCTTGGCGGGAACCTACAATGAGCAGTTCTTC. Amino acids: CASSLAGTYNEQFF.

The chain is built from TRBV5-4 and TRBJ2-3; D remains unclear. Germline V CDR1 and CDR2: SGHNT, YYREEE (reference sequence). V gave up 0 bases and J gave up 1 base, with 12 bases separating them. This CDR3 spans 16 amino acids. The DNA for the CDR3 is TGTGCCAGCAGCTTGGCCCCCGGTCGCGGCACAGATACGCAGTATTTT. Protein product: CASSLAPGRGTDTQYF.

This clone turned up a few times. In the same sample, other DNA sequences code for this CDR3. This chain links TRBV15 with TRBJ2-1, with TRBD2 matching 10 bases. Germline V gives CDR1 LNHNV, CDR2 YYDKDF (reference sequence). Trimming removed 6 bases from V and 4 bases from J; junction bases left unmatched: 6. There are 15 residues in the CDR3. CDR3: CATSRRTSGYNEQFF. The CDR3 DNA reads TGTGCCACCAGTCGAAGGACTAGCGGATACAATGAGCAGTTCTTC.

This clone was detected a few times. CDR3 sequence: CASSFRTAMNTEAFF. CDR3 bases: TGTGCCAGCAGCTTTCGTACAGCCATGAACACTGAAGCTTTCTTT. The rearrangement joins TRBV13 to TRBJ1-1; D not certain. V lost 3 bases and J 0 bases, leaving 11 bases between the germline ends. CDR3 length: 15 amino acids. Germline-derived CDR1 and CDR2 are PRHDT and FYEKMQ (reference sequence).

This clone was detected only a few times. V gene TRBV6-5 combines with J gene TRBJ2-2; possible D gene TRBD2, 5 bases. Per the germline V gene, CDR1 is MNHEY and CDR2 is SVGAGI. The CDR3 length is 14 residues. Trimming removed 5 bases from V and 6 bases from J, with 13 bases in between. For the CDR3, the DNA is TGTGCCAGCAGTACTGGAGGAGGCTCCGGGGAGCTGTTTTTT. Translating gives CASSTGGGSGELFF.